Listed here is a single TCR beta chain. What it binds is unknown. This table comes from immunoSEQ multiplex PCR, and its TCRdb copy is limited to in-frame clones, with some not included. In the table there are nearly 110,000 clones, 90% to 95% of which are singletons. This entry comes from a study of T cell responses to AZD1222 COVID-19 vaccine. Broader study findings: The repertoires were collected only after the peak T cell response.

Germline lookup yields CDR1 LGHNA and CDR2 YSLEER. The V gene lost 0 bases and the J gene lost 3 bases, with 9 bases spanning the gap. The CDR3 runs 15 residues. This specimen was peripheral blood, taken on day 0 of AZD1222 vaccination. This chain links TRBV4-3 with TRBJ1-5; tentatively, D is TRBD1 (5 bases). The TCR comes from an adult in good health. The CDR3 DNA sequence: TGCGCCAGCAGCCAAGATTGGGGGTACAATCAGCCCCAGCATTTT. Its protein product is CASSQDWGYNQPQHF.